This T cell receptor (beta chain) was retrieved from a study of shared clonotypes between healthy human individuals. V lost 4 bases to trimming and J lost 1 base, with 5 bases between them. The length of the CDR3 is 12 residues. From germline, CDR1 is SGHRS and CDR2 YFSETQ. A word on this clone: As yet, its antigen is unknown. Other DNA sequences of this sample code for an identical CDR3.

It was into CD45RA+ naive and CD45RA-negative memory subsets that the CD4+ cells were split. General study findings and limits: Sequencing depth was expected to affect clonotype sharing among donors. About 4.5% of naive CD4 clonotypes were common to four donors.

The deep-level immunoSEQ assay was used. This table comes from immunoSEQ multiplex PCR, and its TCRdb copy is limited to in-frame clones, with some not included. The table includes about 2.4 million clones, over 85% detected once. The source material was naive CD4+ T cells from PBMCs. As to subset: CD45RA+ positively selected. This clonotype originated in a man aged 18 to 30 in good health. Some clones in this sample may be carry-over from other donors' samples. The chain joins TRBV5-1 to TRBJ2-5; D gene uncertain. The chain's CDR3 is CASSPFQETQYF. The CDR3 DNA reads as TGCGCCAGCAGCCCATTCCAAGAGACCCAGTACTTC.